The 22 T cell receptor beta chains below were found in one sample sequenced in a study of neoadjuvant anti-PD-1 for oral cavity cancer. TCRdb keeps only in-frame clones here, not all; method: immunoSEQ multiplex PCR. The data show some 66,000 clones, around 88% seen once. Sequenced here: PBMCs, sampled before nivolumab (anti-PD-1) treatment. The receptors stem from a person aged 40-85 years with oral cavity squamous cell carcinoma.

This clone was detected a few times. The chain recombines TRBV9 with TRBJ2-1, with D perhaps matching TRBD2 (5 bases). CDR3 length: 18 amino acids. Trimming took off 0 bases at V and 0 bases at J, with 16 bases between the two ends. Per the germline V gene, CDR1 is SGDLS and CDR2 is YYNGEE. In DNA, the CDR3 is TGTGCCAGCAGCGTAGGGGCGGGTGGCCCTTTCTCCTACAATGAGCAGTTCTTC. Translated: CASSVGAGGPFSYNEQFF. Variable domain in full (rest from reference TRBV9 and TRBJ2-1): DSGVTQTPKHLITATGQRVTLRCSPRSGDLSVYWYQQSLDQGLQFLIQYYNGEERAKGNILERFSAQQFPDLHSELNLSSLELGDSALYFCASSVGAGGPFSYNEQFFGPGTRLTVL.

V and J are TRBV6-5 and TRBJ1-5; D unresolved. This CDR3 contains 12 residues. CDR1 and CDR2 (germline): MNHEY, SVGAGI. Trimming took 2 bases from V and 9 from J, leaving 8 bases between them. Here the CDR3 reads CASSYLRGPQHF. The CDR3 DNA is TGTGCCAGCAGTTACCTCCGGGGGCCCCAGCATTTT.

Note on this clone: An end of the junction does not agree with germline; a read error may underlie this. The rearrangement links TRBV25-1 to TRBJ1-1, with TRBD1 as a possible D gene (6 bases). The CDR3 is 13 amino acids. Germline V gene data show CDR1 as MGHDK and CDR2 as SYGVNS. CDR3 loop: CASTERRGLEAFF. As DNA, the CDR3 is TGTGCCAGCACTGAACGTAGGGGGTTAGAAGCTTTCTTT.

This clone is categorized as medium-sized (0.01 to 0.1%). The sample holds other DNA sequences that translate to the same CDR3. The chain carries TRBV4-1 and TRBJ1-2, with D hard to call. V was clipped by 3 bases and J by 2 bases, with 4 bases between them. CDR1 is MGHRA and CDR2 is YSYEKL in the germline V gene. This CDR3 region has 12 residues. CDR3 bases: TGCGCCAGCAGCCAGGAGAACTATGGCTACACCTTC. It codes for CASSQENYGYTF.

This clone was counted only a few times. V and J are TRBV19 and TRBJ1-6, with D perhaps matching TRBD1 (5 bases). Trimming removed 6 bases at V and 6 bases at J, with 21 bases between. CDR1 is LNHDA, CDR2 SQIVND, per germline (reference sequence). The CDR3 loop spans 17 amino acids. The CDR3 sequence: CASSKRGGPRINSPLHF. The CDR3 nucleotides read TGTGCCAGTAGCAAACGGGGGGGACCCCGGATTAATTCACCCCTCCACTTT.

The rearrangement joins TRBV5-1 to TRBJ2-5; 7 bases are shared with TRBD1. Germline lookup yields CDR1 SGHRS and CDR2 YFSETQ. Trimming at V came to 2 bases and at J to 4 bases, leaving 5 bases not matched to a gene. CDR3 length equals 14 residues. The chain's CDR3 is CASSFKGAGETQYF. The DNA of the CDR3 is TGCGCCAGCAGCTTCAAGGGGGCGGGAGAGACCCAGTACTTC.

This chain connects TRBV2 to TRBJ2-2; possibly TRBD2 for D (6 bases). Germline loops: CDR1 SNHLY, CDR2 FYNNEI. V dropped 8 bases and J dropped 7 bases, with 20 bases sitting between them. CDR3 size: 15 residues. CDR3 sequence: CASEPHEEGNGELFF. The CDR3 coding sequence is TGTGCCAGCGAACCGCACGAGGAGGGTAACGGGGAGCTGTTTTTT.

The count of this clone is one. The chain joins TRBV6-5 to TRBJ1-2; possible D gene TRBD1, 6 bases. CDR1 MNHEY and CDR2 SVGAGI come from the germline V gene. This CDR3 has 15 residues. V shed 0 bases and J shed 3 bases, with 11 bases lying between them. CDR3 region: CASSYSIHRDYGYTF. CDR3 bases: TGTGCCAGCAGTTACTCGATCCACAGGGACTATGGCTACACCTTC.

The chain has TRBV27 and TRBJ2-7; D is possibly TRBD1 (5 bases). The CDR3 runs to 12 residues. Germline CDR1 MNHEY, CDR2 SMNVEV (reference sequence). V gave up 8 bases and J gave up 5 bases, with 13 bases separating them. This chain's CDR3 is CASWARVDEQYF. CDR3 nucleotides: TGTGCCAGCTGGGCCAGGGTCGACGAGCAGTACTTC.

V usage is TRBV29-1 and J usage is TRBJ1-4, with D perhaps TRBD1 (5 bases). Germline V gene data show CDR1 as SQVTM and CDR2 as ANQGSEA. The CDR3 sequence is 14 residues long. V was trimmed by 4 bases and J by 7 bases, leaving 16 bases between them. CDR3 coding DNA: TGCAGCGTTGCCTTTTGGGGGTTTGGTGAAAAACTGTTTTTT. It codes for CSVAFWGFGEKLFF.

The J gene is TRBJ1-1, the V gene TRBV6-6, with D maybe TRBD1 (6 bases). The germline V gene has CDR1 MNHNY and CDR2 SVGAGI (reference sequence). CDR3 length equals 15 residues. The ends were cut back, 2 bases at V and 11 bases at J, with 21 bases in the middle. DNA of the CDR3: TGTGCCAGCAGTTACACACAGGGTATGGGAAAGGATGCTTTCTTT. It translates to CASSYTQGMGKDAFF.

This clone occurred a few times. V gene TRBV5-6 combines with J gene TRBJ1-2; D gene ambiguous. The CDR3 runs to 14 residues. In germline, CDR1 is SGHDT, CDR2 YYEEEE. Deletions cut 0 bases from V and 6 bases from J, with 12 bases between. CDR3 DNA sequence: TGTGCCAGCAGCTTGGTCGGGGAGGTGGATGGCTACACCTTC. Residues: CASSLVGEVDGYTF.

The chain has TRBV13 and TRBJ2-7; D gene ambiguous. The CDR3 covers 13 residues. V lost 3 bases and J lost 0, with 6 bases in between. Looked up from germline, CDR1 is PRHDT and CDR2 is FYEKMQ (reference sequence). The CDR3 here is CASSLGNSYEQYF. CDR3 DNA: TGTGCCAGCAGCTTGGGAAACTCCTACGAGCAGTACTTC.

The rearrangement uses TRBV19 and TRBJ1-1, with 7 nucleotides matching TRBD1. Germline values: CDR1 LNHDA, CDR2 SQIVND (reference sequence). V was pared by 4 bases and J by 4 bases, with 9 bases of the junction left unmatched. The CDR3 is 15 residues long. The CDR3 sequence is CASSSSTGMSTEAFF. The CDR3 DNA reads TGTGCCAGTAGTAGTTCGACAGGGATGAGCACTGAAGCTTTCTTT.

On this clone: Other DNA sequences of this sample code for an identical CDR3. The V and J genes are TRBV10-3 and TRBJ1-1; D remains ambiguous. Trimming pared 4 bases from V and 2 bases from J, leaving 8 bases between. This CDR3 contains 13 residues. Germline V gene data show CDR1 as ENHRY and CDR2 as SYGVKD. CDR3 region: CAISGTVNTEAFF. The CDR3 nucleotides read TGTGCCATCAGTGGAACAGTTAACACTGAAGCTTTCTTT.

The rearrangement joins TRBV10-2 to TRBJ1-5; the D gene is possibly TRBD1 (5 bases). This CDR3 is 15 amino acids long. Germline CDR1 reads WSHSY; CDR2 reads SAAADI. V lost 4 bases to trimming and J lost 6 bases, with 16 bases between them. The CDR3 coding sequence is TGCGCCAGCAGTGTTGGGCAGGGCGAGCCTCAGCCCCAGCATTTT. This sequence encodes CASSVGQGEPQPQHF.

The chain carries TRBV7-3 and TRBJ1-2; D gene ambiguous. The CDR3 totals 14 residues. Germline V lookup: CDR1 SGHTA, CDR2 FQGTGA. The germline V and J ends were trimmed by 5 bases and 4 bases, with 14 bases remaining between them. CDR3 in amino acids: CASSPQELAYGYTF. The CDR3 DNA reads TGTGCCAGCAGCCCCCAGGAATTAGCCTATGGCTACACCTTC. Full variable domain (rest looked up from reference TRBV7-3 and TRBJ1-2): GAGVSQTPSNKVTEKGKYVELRCDPISGHTALYWYRQSLGQGPEFLIYFQGTGAADDSGLPNDRFFAVRPEGSVSTLKIQRTERGDSAVYLCASSPQELAYGYTFGSGTRLTVV.

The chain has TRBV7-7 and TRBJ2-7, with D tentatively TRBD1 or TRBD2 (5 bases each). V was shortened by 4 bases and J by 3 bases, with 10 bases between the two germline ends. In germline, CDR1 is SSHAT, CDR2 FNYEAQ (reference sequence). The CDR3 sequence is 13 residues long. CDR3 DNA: TGTGCCAGCAGCTCCCGGGACGGCTACGAGCAGTACTTC. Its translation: CASSSRDGYEQYF.

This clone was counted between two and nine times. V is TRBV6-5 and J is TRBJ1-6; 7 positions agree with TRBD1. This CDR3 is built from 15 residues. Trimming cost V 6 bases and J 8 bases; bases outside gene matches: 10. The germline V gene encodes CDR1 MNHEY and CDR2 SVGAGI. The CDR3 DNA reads TGTGCCAGCAGGCAACGACAGGGTGGGTATTCACCCCTCCACTTT. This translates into CASRQRQGGYSPLHF.

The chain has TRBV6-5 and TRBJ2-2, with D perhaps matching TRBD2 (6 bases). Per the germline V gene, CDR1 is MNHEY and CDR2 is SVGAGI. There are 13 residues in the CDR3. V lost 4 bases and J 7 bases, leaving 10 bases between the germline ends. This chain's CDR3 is CASSSVGGGELFF. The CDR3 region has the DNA TGTGCCAGCAGTTCAGTGGGGGGCGGGGAGCTGTTTTTT.

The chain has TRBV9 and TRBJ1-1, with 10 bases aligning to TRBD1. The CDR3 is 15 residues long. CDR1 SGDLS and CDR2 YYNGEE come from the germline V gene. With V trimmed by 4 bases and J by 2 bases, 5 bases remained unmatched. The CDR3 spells CASSTGTGDNTEAFF. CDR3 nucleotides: TGTGCCAGCAGCACCGGGACAGGGGATAACACTGAAGCTTTCTTT.

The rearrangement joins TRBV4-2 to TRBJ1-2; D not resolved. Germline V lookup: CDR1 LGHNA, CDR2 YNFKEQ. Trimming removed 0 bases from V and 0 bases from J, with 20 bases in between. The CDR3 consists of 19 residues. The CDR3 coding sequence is TGTGCCAGCAGCCAAGAGTATATTTCGGGCCTCTCCTCTAACTATGGCTACACCTTC. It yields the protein CASSQEYISGLSSNYGYTF.